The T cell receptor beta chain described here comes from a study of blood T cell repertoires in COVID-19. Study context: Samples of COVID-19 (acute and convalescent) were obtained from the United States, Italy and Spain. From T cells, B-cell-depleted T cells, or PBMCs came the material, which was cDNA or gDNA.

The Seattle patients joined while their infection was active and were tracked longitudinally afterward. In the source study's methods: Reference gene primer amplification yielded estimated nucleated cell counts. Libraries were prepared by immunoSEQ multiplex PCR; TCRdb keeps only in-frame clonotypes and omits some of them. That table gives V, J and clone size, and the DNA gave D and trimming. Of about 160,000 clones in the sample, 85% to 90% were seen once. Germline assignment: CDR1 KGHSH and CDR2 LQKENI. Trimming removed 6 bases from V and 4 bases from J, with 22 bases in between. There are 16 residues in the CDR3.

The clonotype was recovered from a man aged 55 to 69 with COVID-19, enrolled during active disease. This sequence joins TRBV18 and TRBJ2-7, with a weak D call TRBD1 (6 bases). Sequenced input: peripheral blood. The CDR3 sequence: CASSHPSRGRGYEQYF. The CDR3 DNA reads TGTGCCAGCTCTCACCCCTCGAGGGGCAGGGGTTACGAGCAGTACTTC.